Described below is a single T cell receptor (beta chain) sequence and its context. What it binds is unknown. These data belong to a study of response to subunit inactivated influenza vaccine. Study-level findings and limits: The authors suggested that every seasonal influenza vaccination recruits few new T cells.

TCRdb reprocessed the RT-PCR reads via MiXCR and lists one record per CDR3 protein. The sample includes about 300,000 distinct CDR3 sequences, roughly 22% of them seen just once. CDR1 and CDR2 (germline): SQVTM, ANQGSEA. Deletions cut 3 bases from V and 6 bases from J, with 5 bases between. The CDR3 consists of 10 residues. The origin of this receptor is a man between 50 and 69 years old who received an inactivated influenza vaccine. V gene TRBV29-1 combines with J gene TRBJ1-2; no clear D. This sample comprised PBMCs from blood, obtained about 20 months after vaccination. The CDR3, as DNA: TGCAGCGTTGAGGGAAATGGCTACACCTTC. Its translation: CSVEGNGYTF.